Listed below are T cell receptor beta chains from one sample, sequenced in a study of blood T cell repertoires in COVID-19. Measured with immunoSEQ multiplex PCR; TCRdb has only the in-frame clones, and not every one. The sample yields more than 200,000 clones, under 90% seen once. Material: peripheral blood. The receptor source for this set is a man over 45 with COVID-19, enrolled during active disease. Each CDR3 is given with its conserved first and last residue. A D gene is named only where the DNA matches it firmly. Size values are once, few and many counts, or a class for expanded clones, and some rows have none.

TRBV29-1	TRBJ1-1	TRBD1	.	13	CSVVSRGHTEAFF	TGCAGCGTTGTATCCAGGGGGCACACTGAAGCTTTCTTT
TRBV19	TRBJ1-2	.	.	16	CASSSGLQGFDYGYTF	TGTGCCAGTAGTTCGGGTCTACAGGGATTCGACTATGGCTACACCTTC
TRBV5-1	TRBJ1-3	.	.	16	CASSLDGHNSGNTIYF	TGCGCCAGCAGCTTGGATGGTCACAACTCTGGAAACACCATATATTTT
TRBV2	TRBJ1-3	.	.	12	CASSVSGNTIYF	TGTGCCAGCAGTGTTTCAGGAAACACCATATATTTT
TRBV29-1	TRBJ1-2	.	.	13	CSVGFGSERGYTF	TGCAGCGTTGGATTCGGCTCCGAGCGGGGCTACACCTTC
TRBV19	TRBJ1-5	.	.	15	CASSMRQLGNQPQHF	TGTGCCAGTAGTATGAGACAGTTAGGCAATCAGCCCCAGCATTTT
TRBV2	TRBJ1-1	TRBD1	.	15	CASMRDRGSNTEAFF	TGTGCCAGCATGCGGGACAGGGGCTCGAACACTGAAGCTTTCTTT
TRBV2	TRBJ1-5	.	.	11	CASSGQSSQHF	TGTGCCAGCAGTGGTCAGTCGTCTCAGCATTTT
TRBV9	TRBJ2-3	TRBD2	.	17	CASSGGTSGSIRGTQYF	TGTGCCAGCAGCGGGGGGACTAGCGGTTCAATCCGTGGTACGCAGTATTTT
TRBV2	TRBJ1-2	.	few	12	CASNSGAEGYTF	TGTGCCAGCAATTCAGGGGCGGAGGGCTACACCTTC
TRBV20-1	TRBJ1-2	.	.	12	CSASRGDYGYTF	TGCAGTGCCAGTCGGGGGGACTATGGCTACACCTTC
TRBV30	TRBJ2-7	TRBD1	.	13	CAWRAPGGYEQYF	TGTGCCTGGCGCGCTCCAGGGGGCTACGAGCAGTACTTC
TRBV18	TRBJ2-1	TRBD2	.	14	CASSPRTGGSEQFF	TGTGCCAGCTCACCTAGAACGGGGGGGTCCGAGCAGTTCTTC
TRBV6-5	TRBJ2-1	TRBD1	.	16	CASSSRQGASGNEQFF	TGTGCCAGCAGTTCGCGACAGGGGGCAAGTGGCAATGAGCAGTTCTTC
TRBV5-4	TRBJ1-2	TRBD1	once	14	CASTSYRGDYGYTF	TGTGCCAGCACCTCCTACAGGGGAGACTATGGCTACACCTTC
TRBV6-6	TRBJ1-1	TRBD1	.	11	CASRGQTEAFF	TGTGCCAGCAGGGGACAGACTGAAGCTTTCTTT
TRBV5-4	TRBJ1-4	TRBD1	.	14	CASSTGQAGEKLFF	TGTGCCAGCAGCACCGGACAGGCCGGGGAAAAACTGTTTTTT
TRBV5-5	TRBJ1-5	.	.	15	CASSFESGVNQPQHF	TGTGCCAGCAGCTTTGAGTCAGGGGTCAATCAGCCCCAGCATTTT
TRBV10-3	TRBJ1-1	.	.	15	CAISHRRGENTEAFF	TGTGCCATCAGCCATCGCCGGGGGGAGAACACTGAAGCTTTCTTT
TRBV24-1	TRBJ2-2	TRBD1	.	16	CATSDRTGANTGELFF	TGTGCCACCAGTGATCGGACAGGCGCGAACACCGGGGAGCTGTTTTTT
TRBV4-1	TRBJ2-2	.	.	17	CASSQVLQDANTGELFF	TGCGCCAGCAGCCAAGTTCTACAGGATGCGAACACCGGGGAGCTGTTTTTT
TRBV21-1	TRBJ1-6	.	.	17	CASSHRGRGFRNSPLHF	TGTGCCAGCAGCCACAGGGGGCGCGGTTTTCGTAATTCACCCCTCCACTTT
TRBV6-2/TRBV6-3	TRBJ2-5	TRBD2	.	16	CASSYLPSGGQETQYF	TGTGCCAGCAGTTACCTGCCTAGCGGAGGACAAGAGACCCAGTACTTC
TRBV18	TRBJ2-1	.	.	15	CASSPAGSAYNEQFF	TGTGCCAGCTCACCAGCGGGGTCGGCCTACAATGAGCAGTTCTTC
TRBV7-8	TRBJ1-5	.	.	13	CASSPRSNQPQHF	TGTGCCAGCAGCCCTAGGAGCAATCAGCCCCAGCATTTT
TRBV21-1	TRBJ1-2	.	.	16	CAPSRTGLLANYGYTF	TGTGCCCCAAGCAGGACAGGTCTCCTTGCTAACTATGGCTACACCTTC
TRBV9	TRBJ2-1	TRBD2	once	17	CASSGPSGSRSYNEQFF	TGTGCCAGCAGCGGACCTAGCGGGAGTAGATCCTACAATGAGCAGTTCTTC
TRBV6-5	TRBJ2-4	TRBD2	.	15	CASSPPGGAKNIQYF	TGTGCCAGCAGTCCCCCGGGGGGAGCCAAAAACATTCAGTACTTC
TRBV5-1	TRBJ2-7	TRBD2	.	14	CASSKNAGDYEQYF	TGCGCCAGCAGCAAAAATGCGGGGGATTACGAGCAGTACTTC
TRBV30	TRBJ2-6	.	few	14	CARHGGSGANVLTF	TGTGCCAGGCACGGGGGATCTGGGGCCAACGTCCTGACTTTC
TRBV4-1	TRBJ2-5	TRBD2	.	19	CASSQDLSVSGRAWETQYF	TGCGCCAGCAGCCAAGATTTAAGTGTGAGCGGGAGGGCCTGGGAGACCCAGTACTTC
TRBV24-1	TRBJ2-3	TRBD1	.	15	CATSDHGQGLDTQYF	TGTGCCACCAGTGACCATGGACAGGGATTAGATACGCAGTATTTT
TRBV6-5	TRBJ1-2	TRBD1	.	14	CASRGLDRAYGYTF	TGTGCCAGCAGAGGACTTGACAGGGCCTATGGCTACACCTTC
TRBV6-1	TRBJ2-7	TRBD2	.	16	CASSDTASGRSYEQYF	TGTGCCAGCAGTGATACGGCCAGCGGGAGGAGTTACGAGCAGTACTTC
TRBV19	TRBJ2-5	TRBD2	.	13	CASGLALLETQYF	TGTGCCAGTGGACTAGCTTTATTGGAGACCCAGTACTTC
TRBV15	TRBJ2-1	TRBD2	.	17	CATSRDSGGLSDNEQFF	TGTGCCACCAGCAGAGATTCGGGAGGGCTTTCGGACAATGAGCAGTTCTTC